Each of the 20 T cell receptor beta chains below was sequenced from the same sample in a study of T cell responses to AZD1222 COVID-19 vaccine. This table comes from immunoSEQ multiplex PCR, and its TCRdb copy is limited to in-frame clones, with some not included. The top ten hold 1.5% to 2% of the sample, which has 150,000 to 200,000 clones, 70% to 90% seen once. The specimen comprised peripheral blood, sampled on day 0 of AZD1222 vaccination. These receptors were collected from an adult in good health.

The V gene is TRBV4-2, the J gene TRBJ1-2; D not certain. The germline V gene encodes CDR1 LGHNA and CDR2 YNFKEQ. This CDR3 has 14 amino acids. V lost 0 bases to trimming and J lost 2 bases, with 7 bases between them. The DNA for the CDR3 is TGTGCCAGCAGCCAAGATAAGATGAACTATGGCTACACCTTC. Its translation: CASSQDKMNYGYTF.

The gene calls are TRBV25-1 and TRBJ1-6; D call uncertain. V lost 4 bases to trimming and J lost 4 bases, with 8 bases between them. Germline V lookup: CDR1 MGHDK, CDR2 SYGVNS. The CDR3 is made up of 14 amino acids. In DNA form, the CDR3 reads TGTGCCAGCAGTGTAACGGCATATAATTCACCCCTCCACTTT. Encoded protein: CASSVTAYNSPLHF. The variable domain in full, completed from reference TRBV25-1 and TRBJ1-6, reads EADIYQTPRYLVIGTGKKITLECSQTMGHDKMYWYQQDPGMELHLIHYSYGVNSTEKGDLSSESTVSRIRTEHFPLTLESARPSHTSQYLCASSVTAYNSPLHFGNGTRLTVT.

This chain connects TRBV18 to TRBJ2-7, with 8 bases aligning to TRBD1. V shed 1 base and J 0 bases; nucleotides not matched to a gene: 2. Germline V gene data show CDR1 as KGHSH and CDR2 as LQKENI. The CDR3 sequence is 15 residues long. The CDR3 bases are TGTGCCAGCTCACCACAGACAGGGGCCTCCTACGAGCAGTACTTC. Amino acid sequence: CASSPQTGASYEQYF.

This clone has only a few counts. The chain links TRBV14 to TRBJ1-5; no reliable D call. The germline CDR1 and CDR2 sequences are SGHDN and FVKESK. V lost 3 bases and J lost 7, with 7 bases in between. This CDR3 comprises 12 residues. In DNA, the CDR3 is TGTGCCAGCAGCCACTTAAACCAGCCCCAGCATTTT. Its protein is CASSHLNQPQHF.

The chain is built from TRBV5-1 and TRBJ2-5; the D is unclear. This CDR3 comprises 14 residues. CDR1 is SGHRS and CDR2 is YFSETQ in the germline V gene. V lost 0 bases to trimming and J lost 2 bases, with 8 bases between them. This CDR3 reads CASSLGWGQETQYF. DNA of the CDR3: TGCGCCAGCAGCTTGGGATGGGGACAAGAGACCCAGTACTTC. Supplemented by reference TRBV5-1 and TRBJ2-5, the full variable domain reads KAGVTQTPRYLIKTRGQQVTLSCSPISGHRSVSWYQQTPGQGLQFLFEYFSETQRNKGNFPGRFSGRQFSNSRSEMNVSTLELGDSALYLCASSLGWGQETQYFGPGTRLLVL.

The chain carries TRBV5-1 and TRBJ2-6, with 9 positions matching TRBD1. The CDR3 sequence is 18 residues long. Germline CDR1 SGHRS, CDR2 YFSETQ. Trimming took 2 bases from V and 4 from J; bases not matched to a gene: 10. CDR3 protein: CASSLAGQGLGGANVLTF. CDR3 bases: TGCGCCAGCAGCTTAGCGGGACAGGGCCTGGGAGGGGCCAACGTCCTGACTTTC.

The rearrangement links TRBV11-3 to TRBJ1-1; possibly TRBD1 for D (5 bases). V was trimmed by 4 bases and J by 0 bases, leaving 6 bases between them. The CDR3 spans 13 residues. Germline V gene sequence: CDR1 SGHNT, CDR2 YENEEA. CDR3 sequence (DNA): TGTGCCAGCAGCTGGGGCATGAACACTGAAGCTTTCTTT. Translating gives CASSWGMNTEAFF.

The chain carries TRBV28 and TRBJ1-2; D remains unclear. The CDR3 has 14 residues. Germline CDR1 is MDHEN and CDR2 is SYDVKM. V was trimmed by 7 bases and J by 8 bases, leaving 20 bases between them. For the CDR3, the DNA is TGTGCCAGCACCGGCCTGGGCAGACCCCTAGGCTACACCTTC. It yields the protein CASTGLGRPLGYTF.

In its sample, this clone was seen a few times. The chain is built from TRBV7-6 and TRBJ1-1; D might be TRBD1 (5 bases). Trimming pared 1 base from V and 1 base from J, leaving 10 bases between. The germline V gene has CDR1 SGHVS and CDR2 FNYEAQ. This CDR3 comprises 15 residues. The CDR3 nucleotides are TGTGCCAGCAGCTTAGGCCCGACAGAGAACACTGAAGCTTTCTTT. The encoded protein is CASSLGPTENTEAFF.

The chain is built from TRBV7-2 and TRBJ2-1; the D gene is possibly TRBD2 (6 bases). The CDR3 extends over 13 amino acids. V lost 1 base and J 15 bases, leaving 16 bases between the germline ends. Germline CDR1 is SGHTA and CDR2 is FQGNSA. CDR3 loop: CASSLGGGTEPFF. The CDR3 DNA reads TGTGCCAGCAGCTTAGGCGGCGGGACTGAACCGTTCTTC.

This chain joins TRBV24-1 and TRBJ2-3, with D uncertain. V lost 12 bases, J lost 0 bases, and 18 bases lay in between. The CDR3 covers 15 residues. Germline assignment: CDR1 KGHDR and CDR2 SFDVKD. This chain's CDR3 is CAVSNAGHSTDTQYF. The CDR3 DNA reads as TGTGCCGTCTCGAATGCAGGCCATAGCACAGATACGCAGTATTTT.

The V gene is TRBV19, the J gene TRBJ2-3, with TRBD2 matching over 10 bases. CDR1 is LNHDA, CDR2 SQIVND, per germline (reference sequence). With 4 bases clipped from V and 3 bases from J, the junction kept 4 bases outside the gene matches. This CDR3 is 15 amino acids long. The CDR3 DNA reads TGTGCCAGTAGTACTAGCGGGAGTGGAACAGATACGCAGTATTTT. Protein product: CASSTSGSGTDTQYF.

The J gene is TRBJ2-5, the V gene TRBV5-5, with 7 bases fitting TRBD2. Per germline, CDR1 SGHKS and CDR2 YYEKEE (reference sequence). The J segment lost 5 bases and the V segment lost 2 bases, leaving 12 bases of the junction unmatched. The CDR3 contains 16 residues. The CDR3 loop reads CASSLPSTGGQETQYF. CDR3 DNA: TGTGCCAGCAGCTTACCGTCGACGGGAGGTCAGGAGACCCAGTACTTC.

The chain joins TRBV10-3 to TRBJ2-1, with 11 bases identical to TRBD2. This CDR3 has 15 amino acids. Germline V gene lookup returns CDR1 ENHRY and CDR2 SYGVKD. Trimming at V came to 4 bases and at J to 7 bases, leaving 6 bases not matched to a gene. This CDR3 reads CAISVGLAEGNEQFF. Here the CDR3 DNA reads TGTGCCATCAGTGTGGGACTAGCGGAGGGAAATGAGCAGTTCTTC.

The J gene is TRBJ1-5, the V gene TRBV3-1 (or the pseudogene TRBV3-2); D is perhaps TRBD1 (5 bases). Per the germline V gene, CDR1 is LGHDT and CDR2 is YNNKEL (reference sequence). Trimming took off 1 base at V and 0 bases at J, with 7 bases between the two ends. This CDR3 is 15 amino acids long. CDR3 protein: CASSQVRDSNQPQHF. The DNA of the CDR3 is TGTGCCAGCAGCCAAGTCAGGGATAGCAATCAGCCCCAGCATTTT.

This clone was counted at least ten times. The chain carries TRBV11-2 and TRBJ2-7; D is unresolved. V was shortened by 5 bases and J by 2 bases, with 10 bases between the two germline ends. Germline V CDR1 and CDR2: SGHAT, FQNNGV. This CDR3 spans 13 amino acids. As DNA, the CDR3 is TGTGCCAGCAGCCGAGGAGAGGCCTACGAGCAGTACTTC. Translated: CASSRGEAYEQYF.

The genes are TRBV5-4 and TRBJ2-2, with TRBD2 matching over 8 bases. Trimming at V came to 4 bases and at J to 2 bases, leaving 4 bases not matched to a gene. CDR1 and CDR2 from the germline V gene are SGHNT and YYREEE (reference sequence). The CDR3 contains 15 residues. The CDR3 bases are TGTGCCAGCAGCCGGGGGGGGAAAAACACCGGGGAGCTGTTTTTT. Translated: CASSRGGKNTGELFF.

Here the CDR3 reads CASSPIGGGELFF. CDR3 in DNA: TGTGCCAGCAGCCCCATTGGAGGCGGGGAGCTGTTTTTT. The chain couples TRBV7-7 to TRBJ2-2, with TRBD2 as a possible D gene (5 bases). This CDR3 region has 13 residues. Trimming cost V 5 bases and J 7 bases, with 11 bases left between them. Germline V gene lookup returns CDR1 SSHAT and CDR2 FNYEAQ (reference sequence).

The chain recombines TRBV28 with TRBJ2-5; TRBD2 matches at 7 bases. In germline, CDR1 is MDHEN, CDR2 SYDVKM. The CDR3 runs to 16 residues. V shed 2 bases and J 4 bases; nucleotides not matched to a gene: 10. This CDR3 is CASSLSSSGDPETQYF. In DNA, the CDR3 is TGTGCCAGCAGTTTAAGTTCTAGCGGAGATCCAGAGACCCAGTACTTC.

DNA for the CDR3: TGTGCCAGCAGCCGTCAAGGGGGCAATACTGAAGCTTTCTTT. This codes for CASSRQGGNTEAFF. The chain joins TRBV3-1 (or the pseudogene TRBV3-2) to TRBJ1-1; 7 nucleotides agree with TRBD1. Looked up from germline, CDR1 is LGHDT and CDR2 is YNNKEL (reference sequence). After removal of 4 bases from V and 5 bases from J, the junction contained 7 bases not matched to a gene. The CDR3 contains 14 residues.